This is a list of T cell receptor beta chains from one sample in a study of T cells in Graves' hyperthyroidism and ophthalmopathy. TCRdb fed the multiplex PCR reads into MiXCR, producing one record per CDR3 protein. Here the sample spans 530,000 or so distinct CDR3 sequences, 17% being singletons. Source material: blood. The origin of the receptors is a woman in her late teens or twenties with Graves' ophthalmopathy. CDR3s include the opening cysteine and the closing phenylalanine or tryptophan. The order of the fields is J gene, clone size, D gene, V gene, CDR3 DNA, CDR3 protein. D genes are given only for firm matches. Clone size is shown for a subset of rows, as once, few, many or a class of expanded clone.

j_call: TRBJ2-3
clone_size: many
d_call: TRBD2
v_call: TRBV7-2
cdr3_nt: TGTGCCAGCACCCCCGAGGCCCGGACTAGCAATTTAGATACGCAGTATTTT
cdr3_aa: CASTPEARTSNLDTQYF

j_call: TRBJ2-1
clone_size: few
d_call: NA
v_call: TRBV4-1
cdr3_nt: NA
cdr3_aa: CASSQVLRRRGEQFF

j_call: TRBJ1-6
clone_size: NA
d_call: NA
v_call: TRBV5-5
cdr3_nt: TGTGCCAGCAGCTTGGCCGCGGACACAAATTCACCCCTCCACTTT
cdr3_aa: CASSLAADTNSPLHF

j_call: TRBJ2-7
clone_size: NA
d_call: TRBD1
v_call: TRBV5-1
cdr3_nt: TGCGCCAGCAGCCCCTGGGGACAGGGGGCCTACGAGCAGTACTTC
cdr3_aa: CASSPWGQGAYEQYF

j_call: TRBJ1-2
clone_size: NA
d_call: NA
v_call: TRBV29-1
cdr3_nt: TGCAGCGTTCCGAGAGGAGGAAACTATGGCTACACCTTC
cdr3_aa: CSVPRGGNYGYTF

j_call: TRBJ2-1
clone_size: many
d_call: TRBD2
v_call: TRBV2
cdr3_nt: TGTGCCAGCAGGAGGGGACTAGCGGGAGGGAATGAGCAGTTCTTC
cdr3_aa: CASRRGLAGGNEQFF

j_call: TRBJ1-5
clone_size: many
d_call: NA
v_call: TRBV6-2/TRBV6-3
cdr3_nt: TGTGCCAGCAGTTACGAGTTGAAGGTCGGCGCTAAGCCCCAGCATTTT
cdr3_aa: CASSYELKVGAKPQHF

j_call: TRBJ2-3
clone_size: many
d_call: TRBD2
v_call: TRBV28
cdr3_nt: TGTGCCAGCAGTCCCCGTGGCGGGGGAACAGATACGCAGTATTTT
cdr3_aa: CASSPRGGGTDTQYF

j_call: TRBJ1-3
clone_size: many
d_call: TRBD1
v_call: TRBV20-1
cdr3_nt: TGCAGTGCAGGGGGCGCTGGAAACACCATATATTTT
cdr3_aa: CSAGGAGNTIYF

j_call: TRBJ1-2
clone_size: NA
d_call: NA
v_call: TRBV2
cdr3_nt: TGTGCCAGCAGTGTCGGTCGCCGGCAGGACACTAACTATGGCTACACCTTC
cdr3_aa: CASSVGRRQDTNYGYTF

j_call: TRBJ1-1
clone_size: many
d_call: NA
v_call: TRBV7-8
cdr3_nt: TGTGCCAGCAGCAGTGGAGAGGCTGAAGCTTTCTTT
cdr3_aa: CASSSGEAEAFF

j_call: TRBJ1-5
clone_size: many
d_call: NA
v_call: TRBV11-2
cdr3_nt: TGTGCCAGCAGCTTAGATATGGCGGTGAATCAGCCCCAGCATTTT
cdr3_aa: CASSLDMAVNQPQHF

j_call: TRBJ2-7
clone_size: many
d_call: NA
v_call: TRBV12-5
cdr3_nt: TGTGCTAGTGGACGGACCGTGGACTTCTACGAGCAGTACTTC
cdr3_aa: CASGRTVDFYEQYF

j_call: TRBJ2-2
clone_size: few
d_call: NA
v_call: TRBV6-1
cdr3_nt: TGTGCCAGCAGTCAAGGGGCAAGGGGCCCCGGGGAGCTGTTTTTT
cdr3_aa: CASSQGARGPGELFF

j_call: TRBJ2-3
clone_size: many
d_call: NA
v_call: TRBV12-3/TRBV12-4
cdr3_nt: TGTGCCAGCACCTCGGGGGAAAGCACAGATACGCAGTATTTT
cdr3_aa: CASTSGESTDTQYF

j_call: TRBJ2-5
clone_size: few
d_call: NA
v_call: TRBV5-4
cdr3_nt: TGTGCCAGCAGCTTGGGGGGGCCATGGCGGGAAGGTGTGGAGACCCAGTACTTC
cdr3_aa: CASSLGGPWREGVETQYF

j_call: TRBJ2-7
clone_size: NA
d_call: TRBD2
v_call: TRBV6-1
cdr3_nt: TGTGCCAGCAGTGAAGCTAGCGGGGCGGTCACGCACGAGCAGTACTTC
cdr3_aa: CASSEASGAVTHEQYF

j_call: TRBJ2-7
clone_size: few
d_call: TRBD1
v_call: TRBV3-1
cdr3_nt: TGTGCCAGCAGCAGAGCCGGGACAGCGAGCTCCGAGCAGTACTTC
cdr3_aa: CASSRAGTASSEQYF

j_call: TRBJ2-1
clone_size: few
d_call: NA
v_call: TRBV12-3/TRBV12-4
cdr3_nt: TGTGCCAGCAGCATCGGACGGCTTGAGCAGTTCTTC
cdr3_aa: CASSIGRLEQFF

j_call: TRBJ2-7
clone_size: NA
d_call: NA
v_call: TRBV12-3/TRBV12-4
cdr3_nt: TGTGCCAGCAGTGGCCAAGGGGACGAGCAGTACTTC
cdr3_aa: CASSGQGDEQYF

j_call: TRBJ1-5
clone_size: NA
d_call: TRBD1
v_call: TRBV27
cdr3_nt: TGTGCCAGCAGCTCAGTGAGGACAGGGGTCCAAAACATCAGCAATCAGCCCCAGCATTTT
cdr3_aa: CASSSVRTGVQNISNQPQHF

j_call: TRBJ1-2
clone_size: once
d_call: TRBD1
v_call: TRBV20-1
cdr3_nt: TGCAGTGCCGACACGACAGGGGGCGCCCGGGGCTGCACCTTC
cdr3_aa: CSADTTGGARGCTF

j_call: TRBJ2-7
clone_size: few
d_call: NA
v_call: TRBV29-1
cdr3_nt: TGCAGCGTTGAAAGGCAGGGTAGTTACGAGCAGTACTTC
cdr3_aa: CSVERQGSYEQYF

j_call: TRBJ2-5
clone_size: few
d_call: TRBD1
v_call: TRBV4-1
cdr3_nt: TGCGCCAGCAGCCAAGTGGGGACAGGGTCGGAGACCCAGTACTTC
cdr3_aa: CASSQVGTGSETQYF

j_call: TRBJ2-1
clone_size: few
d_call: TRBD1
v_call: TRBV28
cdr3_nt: TGTGCCAGCAGTACCCCCGCCGGGACAGGGGCTCGGAATGAGCAGTTCTTC
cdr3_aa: CASSTPAGTGARNEQFF

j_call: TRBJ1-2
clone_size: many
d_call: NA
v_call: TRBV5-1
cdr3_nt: TGCGCCAGCACCCGGACACCATGGGACTATGGCTACACCTTC
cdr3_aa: CASTRTPWDYGYTF

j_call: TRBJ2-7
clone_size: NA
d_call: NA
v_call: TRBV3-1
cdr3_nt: TGTGCCAGCAGCCAAGGAATGGAAATGACGTACGAGCAGTACTTC
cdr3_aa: CASSQGMEMTYEQYF

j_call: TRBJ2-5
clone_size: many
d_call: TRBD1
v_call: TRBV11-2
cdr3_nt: TGTGCCAGCAGCATCATTACAGGGGAGTGGGAGACCCAGTACTTC
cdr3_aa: CASSIITGEWETQYF

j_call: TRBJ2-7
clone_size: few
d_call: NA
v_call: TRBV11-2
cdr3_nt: TGTGCCAGCAGGAGCATCCGGGACGCAGCCTACGAGCAGTACTTC
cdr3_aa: CASRSIRDAAYEQYF

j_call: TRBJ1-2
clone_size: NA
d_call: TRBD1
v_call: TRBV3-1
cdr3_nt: TGTGCCAGCAGCATCCGGGACAGGGGCTATGGCTACACCTTC
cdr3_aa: CASSIRDRGYGYTF

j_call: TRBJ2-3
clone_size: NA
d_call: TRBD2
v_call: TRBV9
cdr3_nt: TGTGCCAGCAGCGTTAGTCTAGCGGGGGACACAGATACGCAGTATTTT
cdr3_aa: CASSVSLAGDTDTQYF